This T cell receptor beta chain was sequenced in a study of blood T cell repertoires in COVID-19. The protocol was immunoSEQ multiplex PCR, while the TCRdb copy is restricted to in-frame clones and leaves out a portion. The sample comprises over 100,000 clones, more than 80% of which are singletons, and 3.5% to 5.5% rests with the top ten. The sequence was obtained from a human donor in a cohort sampled during active COVID-19. The source material was peripheral blood.

DNA of the CDR3: TGTGCCAGCAGCGTGGGACTAGCGGGGGGAGCGGGCGCGGGCACCGGGGAGCTGTTTTTT. Amino acids: CASSVGLAGGAGAGTGELFF. The chain joins TRBV9 to TRBJ2-2; TRBD2 matches at 15 bases. Trimming cost V 2 bases and J 4 bases; bases outside gene matches: 12. Germline V gives CDR1 SGDLS, CDR2 YYNGEE. The CDR3 extends over 20 amino acids.